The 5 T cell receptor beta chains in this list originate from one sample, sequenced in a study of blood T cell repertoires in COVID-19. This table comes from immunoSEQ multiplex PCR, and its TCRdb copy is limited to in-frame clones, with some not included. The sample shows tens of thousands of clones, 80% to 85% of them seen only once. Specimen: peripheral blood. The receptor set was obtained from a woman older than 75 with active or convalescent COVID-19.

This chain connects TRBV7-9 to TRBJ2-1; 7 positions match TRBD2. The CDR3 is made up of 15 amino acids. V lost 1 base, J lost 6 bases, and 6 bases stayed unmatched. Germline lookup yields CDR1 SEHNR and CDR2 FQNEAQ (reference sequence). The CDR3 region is CASSLGGSGPNEQFF. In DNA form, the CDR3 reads TGTGCCAGCAGCTTAGGCGGGAGTGGCCCCAATGAGCAGTTCTTC.

The CDR3 protein is CASSRVSLNTEAFF. The CDR3, as DNA: TGTGCCAGCAGTCGGGTCAGCTTGAACACTGAAGCTTTCTTT. The rearrangement uses TRBV27 and TRBJ1-1; D gene ambiguous. V was shortened by 5 bases and J by 0 bases, with 10 bases between the two germline ends. CDR3 length: 14 residues. From germline, CDR1 is MNHEY and CDR2 SMNVEV (reference sequence).

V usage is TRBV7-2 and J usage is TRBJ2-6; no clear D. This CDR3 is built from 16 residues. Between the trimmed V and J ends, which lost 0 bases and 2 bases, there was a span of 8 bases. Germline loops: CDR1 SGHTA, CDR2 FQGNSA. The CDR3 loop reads CASSLAELTGANVLTF. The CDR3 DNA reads TGTGCCAGCAGCTTAGCTGAGCTCACTGGGGCCAACGTCCTGACTTTC.

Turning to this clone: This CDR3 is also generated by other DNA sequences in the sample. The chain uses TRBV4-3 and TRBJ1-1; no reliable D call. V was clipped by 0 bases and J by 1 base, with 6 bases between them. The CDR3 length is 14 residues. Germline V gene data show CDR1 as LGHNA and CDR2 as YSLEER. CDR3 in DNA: TGCGCCAGCAGCCAAGATGCAGGGAACACTGAAGCTTTCTTT. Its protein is CASSQDAGNTEAFF.

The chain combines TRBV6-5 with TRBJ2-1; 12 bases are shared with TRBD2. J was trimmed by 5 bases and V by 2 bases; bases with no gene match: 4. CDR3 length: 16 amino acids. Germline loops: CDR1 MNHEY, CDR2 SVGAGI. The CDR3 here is CASSYPGLAGHNEQFF. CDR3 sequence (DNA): TGTGCCAGCAGTTACCCGGGACTAGCGGGCCACAATGAGCAGTTCTTC.